This TCR beta chain was obtained from a study of OX40 agonist ivuxolimab in advanced cancers. Produced via immunoSEQ multiplex PCR; TCRdb's table is partial and in-frame only. The data contain about 100,000 clones, approximately 95% of them singletons. Whole-study findings and limits: Patients with a partial response at 0.1-3.0 mg/kg had among the lowest clonal expansion.

The CDR3 is made up of 15 amino acids. Germline assignment: CDR1 LNHNV and CDR2 YYDKDF (reference sequence). V lost 0 bases and J lost 5, with 11 bases in between. Concerning this clone: What it recognizes is unknown.

This specimen was CD4+ or CD8+ T cells sorted from blood, taken in a trial of the OX40 agonist ivuxolimab. The origin of this receptor is an adult with an advanced solid tumor such as melanoma, head and neck, liver or kidney cancer. The chain recombines TRBV15 with TRBJ1-5; tentative D call: TRBD1 (6 bases). The CDR3 loop reads CATSRDPGDYQPQHF. The DNA of the CDR3 is TGTGCCACCAGCAGAGATCCAGGGGATTATCAGCCCCAGCATTTT.